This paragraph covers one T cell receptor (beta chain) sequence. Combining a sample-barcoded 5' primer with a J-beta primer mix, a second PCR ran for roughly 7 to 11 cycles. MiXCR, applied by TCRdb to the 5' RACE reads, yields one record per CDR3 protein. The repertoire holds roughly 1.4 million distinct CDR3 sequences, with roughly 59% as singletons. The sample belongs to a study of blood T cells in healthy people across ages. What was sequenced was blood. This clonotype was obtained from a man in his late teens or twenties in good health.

The CDR3 DNA follows: TGTGCCAGCAGCCTCGACATGAGTACCCCCTACGAGCAGTACTTC. Its protein is CASSLDMSTPYEQYF. This chain connects TRBV28 to TRBJ2-7; D is undetermined. Germline V gene lookup returns CDR1 MDHEN and CDR2 SYDVKM. This CDR3 is built from 15 residues. Trimming cost V 6 bases and J 2 bases, with 17 bases left between them.